This TCR beta chain was recovered during a study of blood T cell repertoires in COVID-19. At the level of the study: There were acute and convalescent COVID-19 samples, and they came from the United States, Italy and Spain. From T cells, B-cell-depleted T cells, or PBMCs came the material, which was cDNA or gDNA.

Germline values: CDR1 SGHRS, CDR2 YFSETQ. This CDR3 contains 14 residues. V trimming: 4 bases; J trimming: 5 bases; junction bases outside the gene matches: 5. This clone was seen only once. In the original workflow: By means of reference gene primer amplification, nucleated cell counts were estimated. Assay: immunoSEQ multiplex PCR; the TCRdb copy retains only in-frame clones and omits some. That table supplies the V and J calls and clone size; D and trimming were determined from the DNA. The sample records some 200,000 clones, roughly four fifths being singletons. Input material: peripheral blood. This receptor was obtained from a man aged 25-45 years with active or convalescent COVID-19. The chain has TRBV5-1 and TRBJ2-1; 8 bases line up with TRBD1. The CDR3 protein is CASSLGTGDNEQFF. In DNA, the CDR3 is TGCGCCAGCAGCCTAGGGACAGGAGACAATGAGCAGTTCTTC.